The present TCR beta chain was sequenced within a study of human T cells and chemical hapten exposure (dated by TCRdb to the early 2020s). Some background on the complete study: For sensitization, 2% DPC in acetone was applied to a roughly 2 cm by roughly 2 cm area of upper inner arm skin. This study followed changes in the peripheral blood TCR repertoire in vivo during primary and secondary sensitization of alopecia patients to the hapten diphenylcyclopropenone (DPC). Patch testing on the upper back used Finn chambers containing 0.01% DPC, with scoring done after 6 days according to International Contact Dermatitis Research Group standards. The patient cohort, mostly female, included alopecia areata with under or over 50% scalp involvement, alopecia totalis and alopecia universalis. About 29 alopecia patients gave blood for TCR sequencing at one to four time points (pre-sensitization, 2, 6 and 24 weeks). Throughout the study period of around 25 weeks, patients also received therapeutic DPC doses to the scalp every week. Blood was sampled from patients pre-sensitization (week 0) and at 2, 6 and about 24 weeks after DPC sensitization. Libraries were pooled for sequencing, and per-sample TCR yields varied mainly because of small differences in library volumes within the pool. The full study reports these points: The number of TCRs above 1 in 1000 frequency did not change with DPC sensitization; there was no evidence of global repertoire structure alterations. Alopecia, a presumed autoimmune disease, was present in all patients, so the immune response of the patients might differ from that of healthy individuals. Repeated subsampling changed both the strength of the expansion versus patch-test correlation and the threshold at which that correlation became significant. Significantly more large CDR3 similarity clusters were formed by expanded TCRs than by pre-sensitization or healthy control sets, consistent with antigen-driven responses. A positive correlation was found between the number of PT1 expanded TCRs and patch test score, with significance reached at thresholds 8, 16 and 32 but not 4.

Relative to germline, V is 4 bases shorter and J is 5 bases shorter, with 7 bases between their ends. The germline V gene gives CDR1 as SGHTA and CDR2 as FQGNSA. The CDR3 has 12 amino acids, counting the end cysteine and phenylalanine. Only the CDR3 region is kept as DNA, spanning 36 bases read in frame from base 1. Library construction relied on RACE. This sample was sequenced with a NextSeq 500. During library preparation, unique molecular identifiers were attached to individual cDNA molecules so that TCRs could be counted in a quantitative, reproducible way. Each blood RNA sample was used to sequence both TCR alpha and TCR beta chains. The study's own analysis went as follows. A median of about 89,000 TCRs per sample was observed, with a range of about 23,224 to 750,000. The Decombinator software suite was used to annotate V, J and CDR3 in the TCR reads. Every sample was subsampled to the same number of TCRs (28,000) for the PS versus PT1 abundance plots. Expanded TCRs were defined as absent before sensitization and observed at least eight times at the 2-week time point. TCRdb reran the public reads through fastp at Q25 and MiXCR, keeping productive beta chains. Under each unique CDR3 protein, matching rows form one entry showing the most common genes and DNA. TCRdb assigned the V and J calls; the authors' analysis was not used. The sample profile shows fewer than 100,000 distinct CDR3 sequences; 9.5% to 13% of them were found once. Of the sample, about 1% falls within the top ten clones.

A note on this clonotype: This clone's antigen is unknown. Base-call qualities are not available, and no considerably larger clone is one nucleotide away.

The time point label of this sample denotes: patch test 3, about 24 weeks after DPC sensitization. The intended sense of this specimen's treatment or condition label: therapeutic diphenylcyclopropenone sensitization with weekly scalp DPC. At each patch-test visit, blood was drawn before the patch test was applied. Eligible patients were aged 18 to 70, diagnosed with alopecia, deemed suitable for DPC therapy, and excluded if pregnant. Total RNA was isolated from unfractionated whole blood collected in Tempus Blood RNA tubes. The sequencing here drew on whole blood, taken in connection with sensitization to the hapten diphenylcyclopropenone (DPC). The receptor chain draws on TRBV7-2 and TRBJ2-3; the D segment could be TRBD2, given 5 matching bases. The source is a young woman with alopecia areata. Some clones in this sample may be carry-over from other donors' samples. In nucleotides, the sequence is TGTGCCAGCAGCTCCGGAGGAGATACGCAGTATTTT. It specifies CASSSGGDTQYF.